The next 11 T cell receptor beta chains were all read from a single sample in a study of T-cell reconstitution after alpha-beta-depleted transplantation in children. Library preparation (for TCRbeta) was performed with unique molecular identifiers. TCRdb called the PCR reads again in MiXCR, with one record for every CDR3 protein. The sample lists 500,000 to 650,000 distinct CDR3 sequences, over 10% occurring once. The input for sequencing was PBMCs, mostly from graft donor cells, taken 360 days after TCRalphabeta/CD19-depleted stem cell transplant. These receptors came from a male patient aged 10 to 17 who had a stem cell transplant for acute myeloid leukemia, so the T cells may come from the graft donor.

This clonotype showed up just a few times. The chain carries TRBV28 and TRBJ1-2; D unclear. Per the germline V gene, CDR1 is MDHEN and CDR2 is SYDVKM. The CDR3 loop spans 12 amino acids. V lost 6 bases and J lost 4, with 9 bases in between. As DNA, the CDR3 is TGTGCCAGCAGGCCAGAGGGCTATGGCTACACCTTC. Amino acids: CASRPEGYGYTF.

This clonotype was seen more than once but under ten times. The chain couples TRBV20-1 to TRBJ1-1; D not certain. This CDR3 is built from 13 residues. Trimming cost V 7 bases and J 1 base, with 13 bases left between them. Looked up from germline, CDR1 is DFQATT and CDR2 is SNEGSKA (reference sequence). CDR3 DNA sequence: TGCAGTGTTCCGGGGATTTCGAACACTGAAGCTTTCTTT. It codes for CSVPGISNTEAFF.

This clonotype was recorded many times. This rearrangement joins TRBV29-1 to TRBJ2-2, with 9 nucleotides matching TRBD2. Trimming at V came to 0 bases and at J to 5 bases, leaving 7 bases not matched to a gene. This CDR3 region has 16 residues. Germline V gene sequence: CDR1 SQVTM, CDR2 ANQGSEA. CDR3 sequence reads: CSVEEIAGVRTGELFF. CDR3 in DNA: TGCAGCGTTGAAGAAATAGCGGGAGTACGGACCGGGGAGCTGTTTTTT.

This clonotype was counted at least ten times. The chain links TRBV18 to TRBJ2-3; perhaps TRBD2 as D (6 bases). The germline CDR1 and CDR2 sequences are KGHSH and LQKENI. The germline V and J ends were trimmed by 3 bases and 2 bases, with 9 bases remaining between them. This CDR3 contains 14 residues. In nucleotides, the CDR3 is TGTGCCAGCTCACCGGGACTGTTCACAGATACGCAGTATTTT. This encodes CASSPGLFTDTQYF.

This chain links TRBV10-3 with TRBJ1-1; possible D gene TRBD1, 6 bases. This CDR3 has 14 amino acids. V dropped 5 bases and J dropped 0 bases, with 10 bases sitting between them. CDR1 and CDR2 from the germline V gene are ENHRY and SYGVKD. CDR3 residues: CAISNTGMNTEAFF. CDR3 sequence (DNA): TGTGCCATCAGTAACACAGGGATGAACACTGAAGCTTTCTTT.

The chain couples TRBV9 to TRBJ2-7; no clear D gene. The germline V and J ends were trimmed by 0 bases and 2 bases, with 18 bases remaining between them. Per germline, CDR1 SGDLS and CDR2 YYNGEE. The CDR3 extends over 17 amino acids. The CDR3 spells CASSVGPLVADPYEQYF. The CDR3 bases are TGTGCCAGCAGCGTAGGGCCCCTGGTAGCTGATCCCTACGAGCAGTACTTC.

This clonotype occurred a few times. The chain joins TRBV7-6 to TRBJ2-7; D gene unclear. V lost 1 base, J lost 3 bases, and 10 bases lay in between. The CDR3 contains 14 residues. Germline V CDR1 and CDR2: SGHVS, FNYEAQ. The CDR3 is CASSLDNGYYEQYF. As DNA, the CDR3 is TGTGCCAGCAGCTTAGATAACGGATACTACGAGCAGTACTTC.

The J gene is TRBJ1-2, the V gene TRBV6-2 or TRBV6-3; 8 nucleotides line up with TRBD1. V lost 6 bases to trimming and J lost 3 bases; unmatched junction nucleotides: 3. This CDR3 is built from 13 residues. Germline CDR1 is MNHEY and CDR2 is SVGEGT. In DNA form, the CDR3 reads TGTGCCAGCAGAGGACAGGGATACTATGGCTACACCTTC. Translated, it gives CASRGQGYYGYTF.

V is TRBV20-1 and J is TRBJ2-7; a possible D gene is TRBD1 (5 bases). This CDR3 is built from 15 residues. Germline V gene lookup returns CDR1 DFQATT and CDR2 SNEGSKA (reference sequence). V was shortened by 5 bases and J by 4 bases, with 21 bases between the two germline ends. For the CDR3, the DNA is TGCAGTGCTTCCGACAGAGTTCGGGCCGTGTACGAGCAGTACTTC. This translates into CSASDRVRAVYEQYF.

This clonotype was counted a few times. The rearrangement links TRBV6-1 to TRBJ2-1, with 10 bases identical to TRBD2. The ends lost 7 bases at V and 4 bases at J; junction bases unmatched: 4. CDR3 size: 14 residues. Germline CDR1 is MNHNS and CDR2 is SASEGT. CDR3 DNA: TGTGCCAGCAATCCAGCGGGAGGGTACAATGAGCAGTTCTTC. It codes for CASNPAGGYNEQFF.

The chain couples TRBV29-1 to TRBJ2-1; 7 bases are a match to TRBD1. After removal of 2 bases from V and 4 bases from J, the junction contained 8 bases not matched to a gene. The CDR3 spans 15 residues. Germline V gene lookup returns CDR1 SQVTM and CDR2 ANQGSEA. CDR3 DNA: TGCAGCGTTGAATCGACAGGGTCCTCTTACAATGAGCAGTTCTTC. Protein product: CSVESTGSSYNEQFF.